This T cell receptor (beta chain) was retrieved from a study of OX40 agonist ivuxolimab in advanced cancers. Study-level background: Ivuxolimab, which is an agonistic anti-OX40 (CD134) antibody, was administered to the patients.

TCRdb's table, derived via immunoSEQ multiplex PCR, lists solely in-frame clones and lacks some. The sample lists more than 65,000 clones; 88% were seen once. Germline-derived CDR1 and CDR2 are SGHRS and YFSETQ. Trimming took 0 bases from V and 6 from J, leaving 10 bases between them. The CDR3 has 14 residues. The chain links TRBV5-1 to TRBJ2-1; D is possibly TRBD1 or TRBD2 (5 bases each). The sample in question was CD4+ or CD8+ T cells sorted from blood, obtained in a trial of the OX40 agonist ivuxolimab. The source is an adult with an advanced solid tumor such as melanoma, head and neck, liver or kidney cancer. As DNA, the CDR3 is TGCGCCAGCAGCTTGGAACCGGGACCCAATGAGCAGTTCTTC. Protein: CASSLEPGPNEQFF.